These 28 T cell receptor beta chains share one sample of origin, sequenced in a study of shared clonotypes between healthy human individuals. The method was immunoSEQ multiplex PCR; TCRdb's version includes in-frame clones alone and lacks a portion of them. The table records about half a million clones, roughly 80% of them present only once. Sequencing was performed on PBMCs. These receptors all come from a woman aged 40 to 50 in good health. Some clones in this sample may be carry-over from other donors' samples.

V and J are TRBV6-4 and TRBJ2-1; 13 positions agree with TRBD2. This CDR3 comprises 18 residues. Germline V lookup: CDR1 MRHNA, CDR2 SNTAGT. The J segment lost 0 bases and the V segment lost 5 bases, leaving 7 bases of the junction unmatched. The CDR3 nucleotides are TGTGCCAGCAGTTCGGGACTAGCGGGGCCCAGCTCCTACAATGAGCAGTTCTTC. Encoded protein: CASSSGLAGPSSYNEQFF.

This clone has a count of ten or more. The chain is built from TRBV9 and TRBJ2-2; D gene ambiguous. Germline CDR1 reads SGDLS; CDR2 reads YYNGEE. The CDR3 contains 12 residues. Deletions cut 2 bases from V and 6 bases from J, with 5 bases between. The CDR3 DNA sequence: TGTGCCAGCAGCGTTAACCCCGGGGAGCTGTTTTTT. The encoded protein is CASSVNPGELFF.

V and J are TRBV7-2 and TRBJ2-7; 13 positions agree with TRBD2. The CDR3 extends over 14 amino acids. With V trimmed by 1 base and J by 6 bases, 0 bases remained unmatched. In germline, CDR1 is SGHTA, CDR2 FQGNSA. The CDR3 nucleotides read TGTGCCAGCAGCTTAGGGACTAGCGGGGGCGAGCAGTACTTC. As protein: CASSLGTSGGEQYF.

This chain connects TRBV7-9 to TRBJ2-2; no reliable D call. This CDR3 has 14 amino acids. From germline, CDR1 is SEHNR and CDR2 FQNEAQ (reference sequence). V lost 4 bases, J lost 3 bases, and 9 bases lay in between. The CDR3 DNA reads as TGTGCCAGCAGCTCTGACTGGGACACCGGGGAGCTGTTTTTT. Its translation: CASSSDWDTGELFF.

This clone showed up just a few times. The rearrangement joins TRBV5-4 to TRBJ1-4, with D possibly being TRBD1 (5 bases). Germline loops: CDR1 SGHNT, CDR2 YYREEE (reference sequence). Trimming took 0 bases from V and 8 from J, leaving 14 bases between them. The CDR3 extends over 15 amino acids. CDR3 amino acids: CASSLGDARREKLFF. In DNA form, the CDR3 reads TGTGCCAGCAGCTTGGGGGACGCCCGGCGAGAAAAACTGTTTTTT.

To note about this clone: The likely explanation is a read error, given a far larger clone one base away. The V and J genes are TRBV6-6 and TRBJ1-2; D may be TRBD1 (5 bases). Per germline, CDR1 MNHNY and CDR2 SVGAGI (reference sequence). There are 11 residues in the CDR3. Here the CDR3 DNA reads TGTGGCAGTACGGGGGGAGCTGGCTACACCTTC. Its protein product is CGSTGGAGYTF.

This clone was detected ten times or more. The chain carries TRBV27 and TRBJ1-1; D unresolved. Germline lookup yields CDR1 MNHEY and CDR2 SMNVEV (reference sequence). V was trimmed by 8 bases and J by 7 bases, leaving 14 bases between them. The CDR3 is made up of 12 amino acids. CDR3 amino acids: CASHPNGFEAFF. The CDR3 nucleotides read TGTGCCAGCCATCCTAACGGATTTGAAGCTTTCTTT.

The sample holds one count of this clone. The chain has TRBV18 and TRBJ2-5; D is uncertain. Looked up from germline, CDR1 is KGHSH and CDR2 is LQKENI. Trimming shortened V by 5 bases and J by 1 base, and 5 bases separated the two germline ends. This CDR3 contains 12 residues. The DNA for the CDR3 is TGTGCCAGCTCAGTGACCCAAGAGACCCAGTACTTC. It translates to CASSVTQETQYF.

A few counts support this clone. The chain couples TRBV5-1 to TRBJ2-1, with TRBD2 matching over 13 bases. The V gene end was trimmed by 3 bases and the J gene end by 8 bases; junction bases not matched to a gene: 8. The CDR3 sequence is 16 residues long. Germline lookup yields CDR1 SGHRS and CDR2 YFSETQ. CDR3 nucleotide sequence: TGCGCCAGCAGCTCAACCGGGACTAGCGGGATAGATGAGCAGTTCTTC. Residues: CASSSTGTSGIDEQFF.

The V and J genes are TRBV7-9 and TRBJ2-2; D uncertain. Germline CDR1 is SEHNR and CDR2 is FQNEAQ (reference sequence). V was shortened by 5 bases and J by 5 bases, with 9 bases between the two germline ends. CDR3 length: 13 residues. The DNA for the CDR3 is TGTGCCAGCAGCCCAGAGGTTACCGGGGAGCTGTTTTTT. This gives the protein CASSPEVTGELFF.

The chain combines TRBV4-2 with TRBJ2-2; 7 nucleotides align to TRBD2. The germline CDR1 and CDR2 sequences are LGHNA and YNFKEQ. This CDR3 region has 16 residues. The V gene end was trimmed by 0 bases and the J gene end by 3 bases; junction bases not matched to a gene: 4. CDR3 amino acids: CASSQEGGRDTGELFF. The CDR3 nucleotides read TGTGCCAGCAGCCAAGAGGGAGGGAGGGACACCGGGGAGCTGTTTTTT.

In nucleotides, the CDR3 is TGTGCCAGCAGTTACTCACAGGGGGCGAACACCGGGGAGCTGTTTTTT. Its protein is CASSYSQGANTGELFF. The chain joins TRBV6-5 to TRBJ2-2; TRBD1 matches 8 bases. V shed 0 bases and J 0 bases; nucleotides not matched to a gene: 0. Germline V lookup: CDR1 MNHEY, CDR2 SVGAGI. The CDR3 consists of 16 residues.

The chain recombines TRBV7-2 with TRBJ1-1, with 9 bases lining up with TRBD1. Trimming at V came to 1 base and at J to 3 bases, leaving 12 bases not matched to a gene. In germline, CDR1 is SGHTA, CDR2 FQGNSA. This CDR3 is 18 amino acids long. In DNA, the CDR3 is TGTGCCAGCAGCTTAGACCCACTGACAGGGGGTATGGACACTGAAGCTTTCTTT. It codes for CASSLDPLTGGMDTEAFF.

The CDR3 loop reads CASSLGLAGGWNEQFF. CDR3 DNA sequence: TGCGCCAGCAGCTTGGGGCTAGCGGGAGGGTGGAATGAGCAGTTCTTC. The V call is TRBV5-1, the J call TRBJ2-1, with 12 bases aligning to TRBD2. Germline values: CDR1 SGHRS, CDR2 YFSETQ. V shed 0 bases, J shed 7 bases, and the junction held 5 bases outside the gene matches. The CDR3 length is 16 residues.

The chain carries TRBV5-1 and TRBJ2-5, with 13 nucleotides matching TRBD2. The CDR3 length is 17 residues. Germline V gene sequence: CDR1 SGHRS, CDR2 YFSETQ. Trimming cost V 4 bases and J 2 bases; bases outside gene matches: 8. For the CDR3, the DNA is TGCGCCAGCAGCGTGGGACTAGCGGGAATGAAACAAGAGACCCAGTACTTC. This codes for CASSVGLAGMKQETQYF.

This clone was seen only a few times. V gene TRBV28 combines with J gene TRBJ1-2; D unclear. CDR1 MDHEN and CDR2 SYDVKM come from the germline V gene. This CDR3 is built from 14 residues. The ends were cut back, 7 bases at V and 2 bases at J, with 14 bases in the middle. The CDR3 is CASIGGGWNYGYTF. The CDR3 DNA reads TGTGCCAGCATTGGAGGTGGGTGGAACTATGGCTACACCTTC.

The chain is built from TRBV5-4 and TRBJ2-7; 7 bases fit TRBD1. This CDR3 region has 14 residues. Germline loops: CDR1 SGHNT, CDR2 YYREEE (reference sequence). J gave up 4 bases and V 0 bases, and 4 bases lay outside the gene matches. This chain's CDR3 is CASSLEGGEYEQYF. The CDR3 region has the DNA TGTGCCAGCAGCTTGGAAGGGGGCGAGTACGAGCAGTACTTC.

The V gene is TRBV28, the J gene TRBJ1-2; maybe TRBD1 (5 bases). Per germline, CDR1 MDHEN and CDR2 SYDVKM. V lost 2 bases, J lost 4 bases, and 11 bases lay in between. CDR3 length: 14 residues. The CDR3 protein is CASSLGGSPYGYTF. The CDR3 region has the DNA TGTGCCAGCAGTTTAGGGGGTTCTCCCTATGGCTACACCTTC.

The genes are TRBV28 and TRBJ2-7, with TRBD2 identical over 11 bases. This CDR3 has 16 amino acids. Germline V gene sequence: CDR1 MDHEN, CDR2 SYDVKM. V shed 5 bases and J 1 base; nucleotides not matched to a gene: 7. CDR3 sequence (DNA): TGTGCCAGCAGTCGAGGACTAGCGGGTGGTTCCTACGAGCAGTACTTC. Translated, it gives CASSRGLAGGSYEQYF.

On this clone: A much larger clone lies a single base off, so this may be a read error. V is TRBV5-1 and J is TRBJ2-1; D unclear. From germline, CDR1 is SGHRS and CDR2 YFSETQ. V lost 4 bases to trimming and J lost 2 bases, with 4 bases between them. The CDR3 consists of 12 residues. The CDR3 nucleotides read TGCGCCAGCAGCCGGACCTACAATGAGCAGTTCTTC. Protein sequence: CASSRTYNEQFF.

This chain links TRBV4-1 with TRBJ1-6, with TRBD1 matching 9 bases. CDR3 length equals 16 residues. Trimming removed 0 bases from V and 9 bases from J; junction bases left unmatched: 6. CDR1 MGHRA and CDR2 YSYEKL come from the germline V gene. The CDR3 region has the DNA TGCGCCAGCAGCCAAGAACGGGGACAGGGAAGTTCACCCCTCCACTTT. It is translated as CASSQERGQGSSPLHF.

The table lists this clone with a count of one. The chain couples TRBV19 to TRBJ2-3; a possible D gene is TRBD2 (6 bases). CDR3 length: 13 amino acids. In germline, CDR1 is LNHDA, CDR2 SQIVND (reference sequence). V lost 6 bases, J lost 1 base, and 8 bases lay in between. CDR3 sequence (DNA): TGTGCCAGTAGAGGCGGGGGCACAGATACGCAGTATTTT. Translating it yields CASRGGGTDTQYF. Full variable domain (rest looked up from reference TRBV19 and TRBJ2-3): DGGITQSPKYLFRKEGQNVTLSCEQNLNHDAMYWYRQDPGQGLRLIYYSQIVNDFQKGDIAEGYSVSREKKESFPLTVTSAQKNPTAFYLCASRGGGTDTQYFGPGTRLTVL.

This clone was picked up many times. The chain combines TRBV4-1 with TRBJ2-7; the match to TRBD2 covers 9 bases. CDR3 length equals 15 residues. Germline V gene data show CDR1 as MGHRA and CDR2 as YSYEKL. Trimming cost V 2 bases and J 3 bases; bases outside gene matches: 5. CDR3 sequence: CASSQLERGDYEQYF. As DNA, the CDR3 is TGCGCCAGCAGCCAACTTGAGCGGGGGGACTACGAGCAGTACTTC.

The chain is built from TRBV30 and TRBJ2-1; 7 bases are a match to TRBD2. V lost 5 bases, J lost 7 bases, and 11 bases stayed unmatched. The germline CDR1 and CDR2 sequences are GTSNPN and SVGIG (reference sequence). The CDR3 loop spans 14 amino acids. CDR3 region: CAWSGLGIGNEQFF. The DNA of the CDR3 is TGTGCCTGGTCCGGACTAGGTATAGGAAATGAGCAGTTCTTC.

The chain joins TRBV9 to TRBJ2-1, with TRBD2 identical over 9 bases. Germline-derived CDR1 and CDR2 are SGDLS and YYNGEE. The length of the CDR3 is 15 residues. V trimming: 0 bases; J trimming: 4 bases; junction bases outside the gene matches: 2. Written as DNA, the CDR3 is TGTGCCAGCAGCGTAGGCCTAGCGGGGTACAATGAGCAGTTCTTC. It specifies CASSVGLAGYNEQFF.

V and J are TRBV4-2 and TRBJ1-1; tentative D call: TRBD1 (6 bases). V was cut by 0 bases and J by 5 bases, with 10 bases left in between. CDR1 LGHNA and CDR2 YNFKEQ come from the germline V gene. This CDR3 has 14 residues. The CDR3 is CASSQDRGSTEAFF. The CDR3 bases are TGTGCCAGCAGCCAAGACAGGGGATCGACTGAAGCTTTCTTT.

The chain couples TRBV19 to TRBJ2-1; D could derive from TRBD1 or TRBD2 (5 bases each). Trimming shortened V by 5 bases and J by 4 bases, and 9 bases separated the two germline ends. CDR1 LNHDA and CDR2 SQIVND come from the germline V gene (reference sequence). This CDR3 has 13 amino acids. The CDR3 sequence is CASSQGPYNEQFF. The DNA for the CDR3 is TGTGCCAGTAGTCAGGGACCATACAATGAGCAGTTCTTC.

The chain carries TRBV28 and TRBJ1-5; D is undetermined. Germline V lookup: CDR1 MDHEN, CDR2 SYDVKM. The CDR3 extends over 16 amino acids. The V gene lost 2 bases and the J gene lost 11 bases, with 22 bases spanning the gap. The CDR3 DNA is TGTGCCAGCAGTTTAGCCATTACACATCCGGAGGGAGCCCAGCATTTT. Protein: CASSLAITHPEGAQHF.